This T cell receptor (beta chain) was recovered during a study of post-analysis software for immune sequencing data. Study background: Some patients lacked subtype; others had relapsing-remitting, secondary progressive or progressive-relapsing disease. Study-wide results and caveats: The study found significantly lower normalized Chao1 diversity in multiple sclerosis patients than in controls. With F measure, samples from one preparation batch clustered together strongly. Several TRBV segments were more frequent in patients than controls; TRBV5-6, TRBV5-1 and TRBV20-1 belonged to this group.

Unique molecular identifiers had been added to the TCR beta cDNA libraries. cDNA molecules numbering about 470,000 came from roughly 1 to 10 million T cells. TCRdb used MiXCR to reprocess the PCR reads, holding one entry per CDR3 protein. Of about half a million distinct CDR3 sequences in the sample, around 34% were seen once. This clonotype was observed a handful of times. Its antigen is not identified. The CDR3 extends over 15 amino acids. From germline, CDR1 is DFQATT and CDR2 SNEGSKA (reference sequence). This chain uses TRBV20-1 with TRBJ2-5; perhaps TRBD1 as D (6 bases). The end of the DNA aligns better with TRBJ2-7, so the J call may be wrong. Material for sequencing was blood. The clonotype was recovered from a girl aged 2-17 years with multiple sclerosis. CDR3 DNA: TGCAGTGCTAGAGATTACACAGGGAAGGCCTACGAGCAGTACTTC. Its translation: CSARDYTGKAYEQYF.